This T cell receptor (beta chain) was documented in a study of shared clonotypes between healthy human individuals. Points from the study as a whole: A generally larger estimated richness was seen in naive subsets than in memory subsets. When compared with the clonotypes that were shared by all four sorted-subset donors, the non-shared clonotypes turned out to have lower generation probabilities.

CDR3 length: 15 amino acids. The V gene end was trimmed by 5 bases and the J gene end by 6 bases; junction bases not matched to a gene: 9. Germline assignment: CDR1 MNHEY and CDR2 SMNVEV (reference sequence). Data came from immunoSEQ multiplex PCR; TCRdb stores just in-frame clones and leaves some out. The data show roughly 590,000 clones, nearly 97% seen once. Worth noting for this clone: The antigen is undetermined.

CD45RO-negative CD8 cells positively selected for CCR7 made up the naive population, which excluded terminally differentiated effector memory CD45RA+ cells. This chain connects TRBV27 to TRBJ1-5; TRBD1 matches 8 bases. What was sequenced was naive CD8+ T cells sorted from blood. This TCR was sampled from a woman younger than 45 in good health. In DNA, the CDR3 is TGTGCCAGCAGTGGGCCGGGACAGGTATTTCAGCCCCAGCATTTT. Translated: CASSGPGQVFQPQHF.